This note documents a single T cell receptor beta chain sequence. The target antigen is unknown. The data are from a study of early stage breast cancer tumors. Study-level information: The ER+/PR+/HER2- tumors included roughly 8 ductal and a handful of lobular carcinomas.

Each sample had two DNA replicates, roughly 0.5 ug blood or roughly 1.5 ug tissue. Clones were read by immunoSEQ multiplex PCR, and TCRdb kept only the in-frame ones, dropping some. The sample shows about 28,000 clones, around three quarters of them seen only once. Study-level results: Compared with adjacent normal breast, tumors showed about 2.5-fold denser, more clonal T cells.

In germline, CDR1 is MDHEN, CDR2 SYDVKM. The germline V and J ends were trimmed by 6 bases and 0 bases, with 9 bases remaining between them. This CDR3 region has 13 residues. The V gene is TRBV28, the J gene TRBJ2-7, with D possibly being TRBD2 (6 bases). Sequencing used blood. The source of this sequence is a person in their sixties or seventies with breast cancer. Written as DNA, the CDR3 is TGTGCCAGCAGCCCCGGGAGCTCCTACGAGCAGTACTTC. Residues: CASSPGSSYEQYF. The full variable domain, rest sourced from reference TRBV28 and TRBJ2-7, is DVKVTQSSRYLVKRTGEKVFLECVQDMDHENMFWYRQDPGLGLRLIYFSYDVKMKEKGDIPEGYSVSREKKERFSLILESASTNQTSMYLCASSPGSSYEQYFGPGTRLTVT.